This TCR beta chain was sequenced for a study of cytomegalovirus exposure and HLA in healthy donors. The overall study: An early data release held around 80 million unique TCRs from HLA-typed donors.

Germline CDR1 KGHSH, CDR2 LQKENI. The trim removed 4 bases at V and 5 bases at J, leaving 3 bases unmatched. CDR3 length: 13 residues. The study's findings and limits: Reportedly, TCR beta sequences accurately predicted HLA-A and HLA-B alleles in most subjects.

Note on this clone: Antigen specificity is unknown.

The PCR ran on 60 Vbeta and 13 Jbeta primers. The table came from immunoSEQ multiplex PCR; TCRdb's copy has only in-frame clones and leaves some out. Its table records around 110,000 clones. The receptor was derived from a man in his forties in good health and CMV-seropositive. V gene TRBV18 combines with J gene TRBJ2-5; 8 bases are a match to TRBD1. The sample consisted of PBMCs. The CDR3 region has the DNA TGTGCCAGCTCACTGAGACAGGGGGAGACCCAGTACTTC. This encodes CASSLRQGETQYF.